This TCR beta chain is drawn from a study of monozygotic twins with inflammatory bowel disease. The CDR3 is 15 amino acids. Germline CDR1 reads DFQATT; CDR2 reads SNEGSKA (reference sequence). TCRdb re-called the 5' RACE reads; one entry per CDR3 protein, DNA not given. The sample's table shows 330,000 or so distinct CDR3 sequences. Study-level results: Repertoire likeness was no different across concordant and discordant twins, perhaps owing to restricted power.

A note on this clonotype: The antigen remains undetermined.

This clonotype was sampled from a human donor with ulcerative colitis or Crohn's disease, or a healthy co-twin of an affected twin (not recorded which). The sequencing sample was made of blood. The V call is TRBV20-1, the J call TRBJ2-1; TCRdb's assignment of TRBD2 cannot be checked, as there is no DNA. CDR3 region: CSAPLGGAAYNEQFF.